Sequencing of this TCR beta chain was carried out in a study of CD8 T cells in Susac syndrome (dated by TCRdb to the late 2010s). About the investigation overall: Repertoire sequencing was used to test whether CD8+ T cell activation and differentiation in Susac syndrome was antigen driven. Results the study describes overall, beyond this receptor: The TCR sequencing and HLA analysis was acknowledged to have included a relatively small number of individuals.

RNA was extracted using the RNeasy kit, and roughly 0.45 to 1 ug of the RNA was reverse transcribed with random hexamers. The immunoSEQ multiplex PCR assay, covering 54 Vbeta and 13 Jbeta segments, was used to amplify TCR beta CDR3 regions. PCR amplification bias was corrected by using a synthetic template baseline for primer optimization and computational correction. Regarding the original processing steps: Only productive sequences were kept, with reads annotated to V, D and J genes according to IMGT and analyzed in immunoSEQ Analyzer. To calculate clonality, Shannon entropy was normalized by log2 of the number of productive unique sequences and then subtracted from one. Public and private clones were assessed among the 100 most prevalent clones of each patient and control. A clone was defined as Susac-specific if it was absent from the healthy and MS cohorts, from some 980 published viral clones and from other ImmuneACCESS disease sequences. The raw public data were reprocessed by TCRdb itself: fastp quality trimming at Q25, MiXCR clonotype calling, in-frame beta chains only. Entries that share a CDR3 protein sequence are merged under the most common genes and DNA. V and J calls and clone size were set by TCRdb, not the authors. The sample has approximately 110,000 distinct CDR3 sequences on record, approximately 96% of them singletons. 0.096% of the sample is held by the ten biggest clonotypes.

Its CDR3 holds 18 amino acids, cysteine through phenylalanine. The only DNA kept is the CDR3, 54 bases in frame from the first base. V is cut back by 5 bases and J by 4 bases, with 13 bases in the junction unmatched. The germline V gene supplies CDR1 SGHTA and CDR2 FQGTGA. A remark on this clonotype: The clone's antigen remains unknown. Within one base of it there is no much larger clone, and no base qualities were kept.

Peripheral blood CD8+ and CD4+ T cells from healthy donors, Susac syndrome patients and multiple sclerosis patients were profiled by high-throughput TCR beta sequencing. Healthy donors were age- and sex-matched controls. Bulk CD8+ and CD4+ T cells were purified by magnetic negative isolation, while CD8+ TEMRA cells were enriched using FACS. Blood was drawn into EDTA tubes, processed within 24 hours, and PBMCs were isolated by density gradient centrifugation. PBMCs intended for TCR sequencing were cryopreserved in liquid nitrogen and were subsequently thawed in a 37 degrees C water bath. The sorted or isolated CD4+, CD8+ and CD8+ TEMRA cells reached a purity of at least 90%.

The sequence derives from a human donor in good health. Rearrangement joined TRBV7-3 to TRBJ2-5; TRBD2 agrees with 13 junctional bases. Sample: CD4+ T cells from PBMCs. The base sequence is TGTGCCAGCAGCCGTCCTGTTGACCGGACTAGCGGGAGAGAGACCCAGTACTTC. Its amino acids are CASSRPVDRTSGRETQYF.